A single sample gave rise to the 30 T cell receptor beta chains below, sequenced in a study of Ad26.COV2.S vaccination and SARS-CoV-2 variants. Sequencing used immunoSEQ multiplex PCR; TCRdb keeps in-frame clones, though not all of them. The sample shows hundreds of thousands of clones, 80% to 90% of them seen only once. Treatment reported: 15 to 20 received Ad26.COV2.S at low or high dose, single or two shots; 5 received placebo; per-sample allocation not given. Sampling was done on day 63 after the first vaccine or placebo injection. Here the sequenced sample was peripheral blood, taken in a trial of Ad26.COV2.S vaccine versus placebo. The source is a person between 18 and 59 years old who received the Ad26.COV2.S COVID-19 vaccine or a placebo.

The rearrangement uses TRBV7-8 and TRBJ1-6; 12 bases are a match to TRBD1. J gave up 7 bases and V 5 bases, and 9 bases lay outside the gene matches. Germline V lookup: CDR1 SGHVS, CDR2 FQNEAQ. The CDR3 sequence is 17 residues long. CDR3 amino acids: CASSPRGQGAKNSPLHF. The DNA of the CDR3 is TGTGCCAGCAGCCCCAGGGGACAGGGGGCAAAAAATTCACCCCTCCACTTT.

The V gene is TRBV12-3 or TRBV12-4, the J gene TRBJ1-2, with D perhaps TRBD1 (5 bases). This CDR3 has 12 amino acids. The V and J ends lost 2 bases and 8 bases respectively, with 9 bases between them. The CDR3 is CASSLTGHGYTF. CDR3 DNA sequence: TGTGCCAGCAGTTTAACGGGGCACGGCTACACCTTC.

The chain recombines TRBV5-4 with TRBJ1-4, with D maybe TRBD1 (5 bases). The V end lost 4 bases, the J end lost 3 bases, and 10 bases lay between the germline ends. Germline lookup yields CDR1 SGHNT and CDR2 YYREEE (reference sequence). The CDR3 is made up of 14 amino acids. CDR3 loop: CASSQGGPNEKLFF. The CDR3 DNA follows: TGTGCCAGCAGCCAGGGAGGGCCTAATGAAAAACTGTTTTTT. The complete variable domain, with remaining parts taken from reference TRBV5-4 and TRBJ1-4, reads ETGVTQSPTHLIKTRGQQVTLRCSSQSGHNTVSWYQQALGQGPQFIFQYYREEENGRGNFPPRFSGLQFPNYSSELNVNALELDDSALYLCASSQGGPNEKLFFGSGTQLSVL.

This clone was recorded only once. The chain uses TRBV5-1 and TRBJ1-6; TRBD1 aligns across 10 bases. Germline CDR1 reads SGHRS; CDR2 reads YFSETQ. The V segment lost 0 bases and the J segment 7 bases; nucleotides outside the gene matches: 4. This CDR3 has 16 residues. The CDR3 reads CASSLGQGARNSPLHF. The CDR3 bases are TGCGCCAGCAGCTTGGGACAGGGGGCCAGGAATTCACCCCTCCACTTT.

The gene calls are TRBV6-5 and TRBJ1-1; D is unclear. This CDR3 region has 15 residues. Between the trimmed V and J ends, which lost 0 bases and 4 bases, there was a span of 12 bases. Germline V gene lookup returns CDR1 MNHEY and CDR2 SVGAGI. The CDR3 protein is CASSYSKFPSTEAFF. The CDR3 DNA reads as TGTGCCAGCAGTTACTCGAAATTTCCAAGCACTGAAGCTTTCTTT.

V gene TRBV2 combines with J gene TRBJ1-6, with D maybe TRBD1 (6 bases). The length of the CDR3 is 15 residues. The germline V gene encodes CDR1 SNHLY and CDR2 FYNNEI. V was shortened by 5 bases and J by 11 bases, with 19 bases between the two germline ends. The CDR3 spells CASSIGQPRFAPLHF. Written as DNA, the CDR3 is TGTGCCAGCAGTATCGGACAGCCTCGTTTCGCACCCCTCCACTTT.

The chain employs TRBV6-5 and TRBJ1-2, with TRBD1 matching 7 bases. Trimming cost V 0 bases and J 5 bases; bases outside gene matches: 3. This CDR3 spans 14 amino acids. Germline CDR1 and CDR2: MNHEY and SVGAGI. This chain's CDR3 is CASSYSTGMYGYTF. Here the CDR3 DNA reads TGTGCCAGCAGTTACTCGACAGGGATGTATGGCTACACCTTC.

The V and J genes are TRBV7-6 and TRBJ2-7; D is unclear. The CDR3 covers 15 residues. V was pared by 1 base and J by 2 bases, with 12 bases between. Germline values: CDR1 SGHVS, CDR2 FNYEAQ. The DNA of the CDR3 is TGTGCCAGCAGCTTAGAGCATCAGCAGGCCTACGAGCAGTACTTC. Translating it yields CASSLEHQQAYEQYF. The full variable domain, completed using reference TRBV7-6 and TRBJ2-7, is GAGVSQSPRYKVTKRGQDVALRCDPISGHVSLYWYRQALGQGPEFLTYFNYEAQQDKSGLPNDRFSAERPEGSISTLTIQRTEQRDSAMYRCASSLEHQQAYEQYFGPGTRLTVT.

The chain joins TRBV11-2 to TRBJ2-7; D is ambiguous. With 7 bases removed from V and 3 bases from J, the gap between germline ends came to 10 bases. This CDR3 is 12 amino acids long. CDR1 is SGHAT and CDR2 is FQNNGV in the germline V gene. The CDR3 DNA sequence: TGTGCCAGCAACCAGTTTAACTACGAGCAGTACTTC. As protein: CASNQFNYEQYF.

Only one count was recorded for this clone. The CDR3 reads CASSRDGSGNTIYF. The CDR3 nucleotides read TGTGCCAGCAGCCGAGACGGGTCTGGAAACACCATATATTTT. This chain uses TRBV7-8 with TRBJ1-3; D remains ambiguous. Germline CDR1 is SGHVS and CDR2 is FQNEAQ. The CDR3 contains 14 residues. Trimming took off 5 bases at V and 1 base at J, with 9 bases between the two ends.

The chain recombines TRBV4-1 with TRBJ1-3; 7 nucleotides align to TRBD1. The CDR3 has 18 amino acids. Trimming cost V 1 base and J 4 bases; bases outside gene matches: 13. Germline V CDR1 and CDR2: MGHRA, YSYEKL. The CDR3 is CASSQVNIEGATGNTIYF. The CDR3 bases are TGCGCCAGCAGCCAAGTAAATATAGAGGGGGCAACCGGAAACACCATATATTTT.

This CDR3 is CASSQPGTGGRETQYF. The CDR3 DNA reads TGTGCCAGCAGCCAGCCCGGGACAGGGGGGAGAGAGACCCAGTACTTC. V and J are TRBV3-1 (or the pseudogene TRBV3-2) and TRBJ2-5; 11 bases are a match to TRBD1. The germline V gene has CDR1 LGHDT and CDR2 YNNKEL (reference sequence). This CDR3 region has 16 residues. V trimming: 3 bases; J trimming: 4 bases; junction bases outside the gene matches: 7.

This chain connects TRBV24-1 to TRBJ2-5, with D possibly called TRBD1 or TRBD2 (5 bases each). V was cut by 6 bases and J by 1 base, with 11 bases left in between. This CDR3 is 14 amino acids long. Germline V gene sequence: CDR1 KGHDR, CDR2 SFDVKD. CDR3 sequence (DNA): TGTGCCACCAGTCCATCGGGACCCCAAGAGACCCAGTACTTC. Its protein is CATSPSGPQETQYF.

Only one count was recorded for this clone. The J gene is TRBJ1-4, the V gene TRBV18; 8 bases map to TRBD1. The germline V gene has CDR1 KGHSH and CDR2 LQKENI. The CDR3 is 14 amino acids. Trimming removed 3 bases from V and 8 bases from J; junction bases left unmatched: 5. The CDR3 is CASSPTGGFEKLFF. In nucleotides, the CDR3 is TGTGCCAGCTCACCTACAGGGGGTTTCGAAAAACTGTTTTTT.

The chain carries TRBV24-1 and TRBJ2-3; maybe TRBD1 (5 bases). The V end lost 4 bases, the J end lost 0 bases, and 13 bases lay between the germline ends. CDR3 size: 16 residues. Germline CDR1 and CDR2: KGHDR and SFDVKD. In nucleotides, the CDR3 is TGTGCCACCAGTGAATCAGGGCGCCTTAGCACAGATACGCAGTATTTT. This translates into CATSESGRLSTDTQYF.

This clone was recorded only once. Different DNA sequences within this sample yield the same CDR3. The CDR3 here is CASSLTGQGRNTIYF. In DNA form, the CDR3 reads TGCGCCAGCAGCTTGACGGGACAGGGACGAAACACCATATATTTT. V is TRBV5-1 and J is TRBJ1-3; 9 nucleotides agree with TRBD1. Germline CDR1 reads SGHRS; CDR2 reads YFSETQ. V lost 1 base, J lost 5 bases, and 4 bases stayed unmatched. This CDR3 comprises 15 residues.

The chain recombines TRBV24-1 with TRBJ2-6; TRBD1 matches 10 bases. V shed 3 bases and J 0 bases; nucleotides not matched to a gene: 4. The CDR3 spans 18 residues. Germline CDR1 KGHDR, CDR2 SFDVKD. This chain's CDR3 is CATSDPWTGGSGANVLTF. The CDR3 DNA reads TGTGCCACCAGTGATCCCTGGACAGGGGGCTCTGGGGCCAACGTCCTGACTTTC.

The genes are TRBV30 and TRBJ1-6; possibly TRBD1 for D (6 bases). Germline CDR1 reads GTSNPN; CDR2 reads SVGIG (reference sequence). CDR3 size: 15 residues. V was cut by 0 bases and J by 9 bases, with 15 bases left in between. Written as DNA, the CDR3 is TGTGCCTGGAGTGTCTGGGGGCCCAGAGGTTCACCCCTCCACTTT. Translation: CAWSVWGPRGSPLHF.

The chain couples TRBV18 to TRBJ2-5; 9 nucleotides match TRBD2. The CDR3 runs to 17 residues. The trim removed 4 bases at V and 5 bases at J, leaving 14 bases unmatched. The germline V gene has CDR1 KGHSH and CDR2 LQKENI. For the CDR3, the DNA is TGTGCCAGCTCACAGGAACGTAGCGGGAGTGGCATGGAGACCCAGTACTTC. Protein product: CASSQERSGSGMETQYF.

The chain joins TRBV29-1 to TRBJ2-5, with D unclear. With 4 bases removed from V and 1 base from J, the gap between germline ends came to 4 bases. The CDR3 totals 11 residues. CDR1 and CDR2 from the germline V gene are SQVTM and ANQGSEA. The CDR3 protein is CSVVFQETQYF. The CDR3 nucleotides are TGCAGCGTTGTTTTCCAAGAGACCCAGTACTTC.

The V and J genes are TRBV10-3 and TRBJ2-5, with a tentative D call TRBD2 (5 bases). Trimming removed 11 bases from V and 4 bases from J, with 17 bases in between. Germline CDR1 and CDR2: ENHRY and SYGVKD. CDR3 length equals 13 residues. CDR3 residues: CAVSGRTGETQYF. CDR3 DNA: TGTGCCGTATCAGGAAGGACTGGAGAGACCCAGTACTTC.

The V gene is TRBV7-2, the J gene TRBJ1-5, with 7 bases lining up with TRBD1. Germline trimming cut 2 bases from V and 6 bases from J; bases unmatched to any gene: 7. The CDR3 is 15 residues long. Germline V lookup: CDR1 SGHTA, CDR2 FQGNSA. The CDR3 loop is CASSLIDRDRQPQHF. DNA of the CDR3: TGTGCCAGCAGCTTAATAGACAGGGATCGTCAGCCCCAGCATTTT.

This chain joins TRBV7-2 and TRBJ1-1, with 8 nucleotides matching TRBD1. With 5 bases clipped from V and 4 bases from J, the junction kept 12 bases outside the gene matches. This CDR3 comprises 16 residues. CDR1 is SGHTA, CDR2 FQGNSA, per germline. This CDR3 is CASSRRTGPEGTEAFF. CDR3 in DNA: TGTGCCAGCAGCCGGAGGACAGGGCCCGAGGGCACTGAAGCTTTCTTT.

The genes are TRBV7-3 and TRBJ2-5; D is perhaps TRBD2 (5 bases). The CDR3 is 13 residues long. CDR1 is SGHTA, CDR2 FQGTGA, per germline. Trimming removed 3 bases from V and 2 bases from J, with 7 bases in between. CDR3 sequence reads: CASSFRGQETQYF. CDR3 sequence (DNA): TGTGCCAGCAGCTTTCGAGGGCAAGAGACCCAGTACTTC.

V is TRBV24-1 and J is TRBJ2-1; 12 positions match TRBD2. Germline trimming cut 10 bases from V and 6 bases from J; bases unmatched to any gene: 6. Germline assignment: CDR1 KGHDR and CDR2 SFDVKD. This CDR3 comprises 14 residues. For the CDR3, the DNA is TGTGCCACGCGCTCTAGCGGGAGGGTCAATGAGCAGTTCTTC. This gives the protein CATRSSGRVNEQFF.

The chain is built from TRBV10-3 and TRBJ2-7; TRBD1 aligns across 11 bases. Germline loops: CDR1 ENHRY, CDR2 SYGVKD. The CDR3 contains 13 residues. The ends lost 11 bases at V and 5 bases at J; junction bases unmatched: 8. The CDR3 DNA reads TGTGCCGCCTCCCGGGACAGGGGGGACGAGCAGTACTTC. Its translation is CAASRDRGDEQYF.

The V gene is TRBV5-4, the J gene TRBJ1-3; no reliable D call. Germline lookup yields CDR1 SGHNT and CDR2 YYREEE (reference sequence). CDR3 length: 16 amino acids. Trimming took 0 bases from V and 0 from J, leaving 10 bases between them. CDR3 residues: CASSLGNGGSGNTIYF. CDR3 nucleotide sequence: TGTGCCAGCAGCTTGGGTAACGGCGGCTCTGGAAACACCATATATTTT.

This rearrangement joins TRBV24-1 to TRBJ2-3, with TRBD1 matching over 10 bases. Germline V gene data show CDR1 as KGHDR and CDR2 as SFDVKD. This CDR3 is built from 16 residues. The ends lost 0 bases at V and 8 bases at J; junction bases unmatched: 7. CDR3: CATSDLPGTGAGTQYF. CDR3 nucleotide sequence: TGTGCCACCAGTGATTTGCCCGGGACAGGGGCGGGTACGCAGTATTTT.

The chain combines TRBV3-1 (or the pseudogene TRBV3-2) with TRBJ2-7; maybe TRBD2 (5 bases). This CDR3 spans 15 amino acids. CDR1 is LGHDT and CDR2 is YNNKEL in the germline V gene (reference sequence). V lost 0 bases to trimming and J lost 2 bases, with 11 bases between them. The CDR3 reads CASSQDTPGTYEQYF. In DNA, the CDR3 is TGTGCCAGCAGCCAAGACACTCCGGGGACCTACGAGCAGTACTTC.

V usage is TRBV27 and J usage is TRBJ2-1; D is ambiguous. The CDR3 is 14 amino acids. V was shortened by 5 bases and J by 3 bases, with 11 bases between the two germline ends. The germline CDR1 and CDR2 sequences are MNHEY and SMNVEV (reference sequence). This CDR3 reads CASSPDGYYNEQFF. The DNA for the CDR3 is TGTGCCAGCAGTCCCGACGGGTACTACAATGAGCAGTTCTTC.